This T cell receptor beta chain was found in a study of CD8 T cells in ankylosing spondylitis. Study-wide points: Typical of ankylosing spondylitis blood, it appeared, was a TCR beta motif of about eight highly homologous variants.

TCRdb passed the 5' RACE reads through MiXCR, listing each CDR3 protein once. Of approximately 250,000 distinct CDR3 sequences in the sample, less than 9.5% were seen once. The V end lost 0 bases, the J end lost 4 bases, and 11 bases lay between the germline ends. Germline CDR1 reads SGHRS; CDR2 reads YFSETQ. The CDR3 consists of 15 residues. This clonotype was observed at least ten times. The antigen remains undetermined. Sequencing used blood, either unsorted or a sorted T cell fraction (not recorded which). The genes are TRBV5-1 and TRBJ2-1, with D uncertain. The sequence was collected from a female donor with ankylosing spondylitis or in good health (not recorded which). Here the CDR3 reads CASSLDSSSYNEQFF. In nucleotides, the CDR3 is TGCGCCAGCAGCTTGGACAGTTCCTCGTACAATGAGCAGTTCTTC.